The sample holds many counts of the clone carrying this T cell receptor (beta chain). Its specificity is not known. This sample is part of a study of T cells after posttransplantation cyclophosphamide. The CDR3 sequence is 18 residues long. With V trimmed by 5 bases and J by 3 bases, 12 bases remained unmatched. Germline lookup yields CDR1 MGHRA and CDR2 YSYEKL. Assay used: immunoSEQ multiplex PCR; TCRdb lists only in-frame clones, some missing. The sample yields 24,000 or so clones, without any singletons. Study-wide points: Recipient CMV seropositivity and CMV reactivation strongly tracked TRB clonality. Donor-recipient repertoire similarity was low at 1-2 months, rising over year one. Blood and skin or GI T cell repertoires showed limited TRB overlap.

Cyclophosphamide on days +3 and +4 followed busulfan-fludarabine conditioning and a marrow graft. V usage is TRBV4-1 and J usage is TRBJ2-1; 11 bases match TRBD1. The receptor's source is a male patient in his late teens or twenties who received an allogeneic stem cell transplant from a related donor, was CMV-positive, and had no GVHD. A share of the T cells may be of graft donor origin. This material consisted of PBMCs, taken after allogeneic stem cell transplant with posttransplant cyclophosphamide. The CDR3 reads CASSTGTGGLPLYNEQFF. The DNA of the CDR3 is TGCGCCAGCAGCACCGGGACAGGGGGTCTACCTCTCTACAATGAGCAGTTCTTC.